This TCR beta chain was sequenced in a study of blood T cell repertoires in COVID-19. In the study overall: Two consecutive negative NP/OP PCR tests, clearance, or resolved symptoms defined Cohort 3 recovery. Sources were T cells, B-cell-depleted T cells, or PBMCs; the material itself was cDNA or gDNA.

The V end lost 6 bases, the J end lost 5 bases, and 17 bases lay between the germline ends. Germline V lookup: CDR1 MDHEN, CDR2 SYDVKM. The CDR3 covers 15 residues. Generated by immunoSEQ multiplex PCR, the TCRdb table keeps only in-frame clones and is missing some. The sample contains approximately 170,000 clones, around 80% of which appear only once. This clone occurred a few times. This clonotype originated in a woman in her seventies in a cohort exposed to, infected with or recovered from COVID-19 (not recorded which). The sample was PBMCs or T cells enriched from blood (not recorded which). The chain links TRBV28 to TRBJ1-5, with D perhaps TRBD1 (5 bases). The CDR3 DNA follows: TGTGCCAGCAGCCCCCTCCGGGGGATGTATCAGCCCCAGCATTTT. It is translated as CASSPLRGMYQPQHF.